The 18 T cell receptor beta chains listed next were all sequenced from one sample in a study of blood T cell repertoires in COVID-19. Here immunoSEQ multiplex PCR was the method, and the copy in TCRdb shows in-frame clones only, minus some. Of hundreds of thousands of clones detected, 75% to 90% appear once; the ten largest clones hold 0.8% to 0.9%. Sample: peripheral blood. The receptors were gathered from a man aged 18 to 30 with COVID-19, enrolled during active disease.

The gene calls are TRBV27 and TRBJ1-5, with 7 bases aligning to TRBD1. The CDR3 is made up of 16 amino acids. Germline V lookup: CDR1 MNHEY, CDR2 SMNVEV (reference sequence). V was pared by 4 bases and J by 0 bases, with 6 bases of the junction left unmatched. In nucleotides, the CDR3 is TGTGCCAGCAGTTATTCAGGGGGAAATAGCAATCAGCCCCAGCATTTT. Encoded protein: CASSYSGGNSNQPQHF.

About this clone: The same CDR3 also results from other DNA sequences found in this sample. The chain carries TRBV9 and TRBJ1-2, with 7 bases that match TRBD1. With 3 bases clipped from V and 8 bases from J, the junction kept 4 bases outside the gene matches. The CDR3 has 12 residues. The germline V gene encodes CDR1 SGDLS and CDR2 YYNGEE. In DNA form, the CDR3 reads TGTGCCAGCAGCGGCACAGGGGACGGCTACACCTTC. It translates to CASSGTGDGYTF.

The rearrangement uses TRBV11-3 and TRBJ2-3; 7 bases align to TRBD2. Germline-derived CDR1 and CDR2 are SGHNT and YENEEA. The ends lost 1 base at V and 0 bases at J; junction bases unmatched: 4. The CDR3 is made up of 16 amino acids. As DNA, the CDR3 is TGTGCCAGCAGCTTAGTGCTAGCGGCCAGCACAGATACGCAGTATTTT. It codes for CASSLVLAASTDTQYF.

This clone appeared once. The J gene is TRBJ2-4, the V gene TRBV24-1; TRBD2 agrees at 12 bases. Per the germline V gene, CDR1 is KGHDR and CDR2 is SFDVKD. The CDR3 totals 16 residues. The V and J ends lost 0 bases and 4 bases, in that order; junction bases with no gene match: 0. In DNA form, the CDR3 reads TGTGCCACCAGTGATTTGCTAGCGGGGGGGAAAAACATTCAGTACTTC. Translating gives CATSDLLAGGKNIQYF.

The chain links TRBV9 to TRBJ2-5; 7 bases are a match to TRBD2. The J segment lost 5 bases and the V segment lost 0 bases, leaving 4 bases of the junction unmatched. This CDR3 has 14 amino acids. Germline V gene sequence: CDR1 SGDLS, CDR2 YYNGEE. The CDR3 loop reads CASSVDGGSETQYF. CDR3 bases: TGTGCCAGCAGCGTAGATGGCGGGAGTGAGACCCAGTACTTC.

V usage is TRBV7-2 and J usage is TRBJ2-3, with 13 bases aligning to TRBD2. After removal of 1 base from V and 2 bases from J, the junction contained 6 bases not matched to a gene. This CDR3 has 18 residues. CDR1 SGHTA and CDR2 FQGNSA come from the germline V gene. CDR3 sequence (DNA): TGTGCCAGCAGCTTAGTTCCGACTAGCGGGGGGCACACAGATACGCAGTATTTT. Its protein product is CASSLVPTSGGHTDTQYF. Complete variable domain (other parts from reference TRBV7-2 and TRBJ2-3): GAGVSQSPSNKVTEKGKDVELRCDPISGHTALYWYRQSLGQGLEFLIYFQGNSAPDKSGLPSDRFSAERTGGSVSTLTIQRTQQEDSAVYLCASSLVPTSGGHTDTQYFGPGTRLTVL.

This chain uses TRBV3-1 (or the pseudogene TRBV3-2) with TRBJ2-2; TRBD1 aligns across 7 bases. The germline gives CDR1 LGHDT, CDR2 YNNKEL (reference sequence). The CDR3 extends over 16 amino acids. V was clipped by 6 bases and J by 3 bases; unmatched bases: 10. CDR3 residues: CASSDRGTAYTGELFF. In nucleotides, the CDR3 is TGTGCCAGCAGTGACAGAGGGACAGCCTACACCGGGGAGCTGTTTTTT.

This clone was counted between two and nine times. The same CDR3 arises from other DNA sequences in this sample as well. V and J are TRBV7-9 and TRBJ1-2, with D possibly matching TRBD1 (6 bases). Trimming cost V 4 bases and J 5 bases, with 8 bases left between them. The germline V gene encodes CDR1 SEHNR and CDR2 FQNEAQ (reference sequence). This CDR3 spans 12 amino acids. For the CDR3, the DNA is TGTGCCAGCAGCTCGGACAGTTATGGCTACACCTTC. Translation gives CASSSDSYGYTF.

The rearrangement joins TRBV3-1 (or the pseudogene TRBV3-2) to TRBJ2-7; D is uncertain. V lost 0 bases to trimming and J lost 6 bases, with 9 bases between them. The CDR3 sequence is 13 residues long. Looked up from germline, CDR1 is LGHDT and CDR2 is YNNKEL (reference sequence). CDR3 residues: CASSQELRAEQYF. The CDR3 region has the DNA TGTGCCAGCAGCCAAGAATTAAGAGCCGAGCAGTACTTC.

The rearrangement links TRBV19 to TRBJ2-3, with 8 bases that match TRBD2. The CDR3 is 14 residues long. The V gene's germline CDR1 is LNHDA and CDR2 SQIVND (reference sequence). Losses at the gene ends were 4 bases for V and 5 bases for J; bases not matched to a gene: 5. The CDR3, as DNA: TGTGCCAGTAGTAAAAACGGGGGGGTAGATACGCAGTATTTT. Translated: CASSKNGGVDTQYF.

The chain links TRBV9 to TRBJ1-2; 8 bases match TRBD1. Germline-derived CDR1 and CDR2 are SGDLS and YYNGEE. The CDR3 is 15 amino acids. J gave up 4 bases and V 3 bases, and 8 bases lay outside the gene matches. Here the CDR3 DNA reads TGTGCCAGCAGCGCCCTGAGGACAGGGACCTATGGCTACACCTTC. The encoded protein is CASSALRTGTYGYTF.

The chain has TRBV5-4 and TRBJ2-7; D perhaps matches TRBD2 (7 bases). The germline V gene has CDR1 SGHNT and CDR2 YYREEE (reference sequence). Trimming took off 0 bases at V and 4 bases at J, with 20 bases between the two ends. The CDR3 consists of 17 residues. The CDR3 sequence is CASSLAEGEGVAYEQYF. CDR3 sequence (DNA): TGTGCCAGCAGCTTGGCCGAGGGGGAGGGAGTAGCGTACGAGCAGTACTTC.

The chain uses TRBV9 and TRBJ2-2, with a tentative D call TRBD2 (6 bases). Trimming removed 3 bases from V and 4 bases from J, with 13 bases in between. Germline CDR1 reads SGDLS; CDR2 reads YYNGEE. This CDR3 region has 15 residues. The DNA for the CDR3 is TGTGCCAGCAGCGCTCGACTAGGGGCCACCGGGGAGCTGTTTTTT. Residues: CASSARLGATGELFF.

The chain has TRBV7-9 and TRBJ2-2, with 11 bases that match TRBD2. CDR3 length equals 15 residues. Germline-derived CDR1 and CDR2 are SEHNR and FQNEAQ (reference sequence). V shed 7 bases and J 0 bases; nucleotides not matched to a gene: 1. This CDR3 is CASKTSGTNTGELFF. CDR3 nucleotide sequence: TGTGCCAGCAAGACTAGCGGGACGAACACCGGGGAGCTGTTTTTT. The full variable domain, with the rest looked up from reference TRBV7-9 and TRBJ2-2, is DTGVSQNPRHKITKRGQNVTFRCDPISEHNRLYWYRQTLGQGPEFLTYFQNEAQLEKSRLLSDRFSAERPKGSFSTLEIQRTEQGDSAMYLCASKTSGTNTGELFFGEGSRLTVL.

In its sample, this clone was seen once. V is TRBV4-1 and J is TRBJ1-1, with a tentative D call TRBD1 (5 bases). CDR3 length equals 17 residues. In germline, CDR1 is MGHRA, CDR2 YSYEKL. The V and J ends lost 2 bases and 4 bases respectively, with 20 bases between them. CDR3 in amino acids: CASSQNGGGIGSTEAFF. CDR3 nucleotides: TGCGCCAGCAGCCAAAATGGGGGAGGGATCGGGTCCACTGAAGCTTTCTTT.

The chain combines TRBV5-4 with TRBJ2-2; possible D gene TRBD1, 6 bases. This CDR3 contains 15 residues. The germline V gene encodes CDR1 SGHNT and CDR2 YYREEE (reference sequence). The V and J ends lost 4 bases and 3 bases respectively, with 13 bases between them. The CDR3 DNA reads as TGTGCCAGCAGCGTCCGGGACACAGACACCGGGGAGCTGTTTTTT. It specifies CASSVRDTDTGELFF.

As to this clone: The same CDR3 also results from other DNA sequences found in this sample. The CDR3 DNA sequence: TGTGCCAGCAGCCCGCCGGGATCCTACGAGCAGTACTTC. Its protein product is CASSPPGSYEQYF. The gene calls are TRBV7-9 and TRBJ2-7; maybe TRBD2 (5 bases). Trimming took 5 bases from V and 1 from J, leaving 9 bases between them. The CDR3 contains 13 residues. The V gene's germline CDR1 is SEHNR and CDR2 FQNEAQ (reference sequence).

This sequence joins TRBV6-5 and TRBJ2-3, with 8 bases aligning to TRBD2. The V gene end was trimmed by 6 bases and the J gene end by 3 bases; junction bases not matched to a gene: 8. The CDR3 consists of 15 residues. Germline CDR1 reads MNHEY; CDR2 reads SVGAGI. This chain's CDR3 is CASSLAGFGTDTQYF. As DNA, the CDR3 is TGTGCCAGCAGCCTAGCGGGCTTTGGGACAGATACGCAGTATTTT.